This entry features one T cell receptor beta chain sequence. Its antigen remains unidentified. This entry belongs to a study of blood T cells in healthy people across ages. Study findings and constraints: One million T cells yielded diversity estimates that were considered underestimates. Strong correlation existed between TCR beta diversity and naive T cell percentage.

Peripheral blood from each donor was collected in a volume of roughly 9.8 milliliters. Total RNA extraction produced at least 5.5 micrograms (per sample) for the study. Primed by a sample-barcoded 5' primer and a J-beta primer mix, a second PCR proceeded for roughly 7 to 11 cycles. TCRdb independently ran MiXCR on the 5' RACE reads; one entry per CDR3 protein. The sample lists fewer than 2,000,000 distinct CDR3 sequences, 30% to 40% seen once, with roughly 23% in the top ten. The CDR3 loop spans 14 amino acids. With 3 bases removed from V and 0 bases from J, the gap between germline ends came to 8 bases. Germline CDR1 ENHRY, CDR2 SYGVKD.

The chain recombines TRBV10-3 with TRBJ1-1; the D is unclear. The sample comprised blood. This clonotype originated in a human donor in good health. The CDR3 is CAISERVLNTEAFF. Written as DNA, the CDR3 is TGTGCCATCAGTGAAAGGGTATTGAACACTGAAGCTTTCTTT.